The 29 T cell receptor beta chains below come from one sample, sequenced in a study of OX40 agonist ivuxolimab in advanced cancers. Sequencing was performed with immunoSEQ multiplex PCR; in TCRdb, only in-frame clones are kept and a portion is missing. Of more than 15,000 clones listed, just under 85% are singletons. This material consisted of CD4+ or CD8+ T cells sorted from blood, taken in a trial of the OX40 agonist ivuxolimab. Every receptor here comes from an adult with an advanced solid tumor such as melanoma, head and neck, liver or kidney cancer.

The sample holds a few counts of this clone. This chain links TRBV13 with TRBJ2-7, with D perhaps matching TRBD1 (6 bases). Deletions cut 2 bases from V and 1 base from J, with 12 bases between. CDR1 and CDR2 from the germline V gene are PRHDT and FYEKMQ (reference sequence). The CDR3 covers 15 residues. CDR3 nucleotides: TGTGCCAGCAGCTTATGGGGGCTAAGGTCCTACGAGCAGTACTTC. This translates into CASSLWGLRSYEQYF.

The chain links TRBV7-9 to TRBJ2-1; D perhaps matches TRBD2 (6 bases). The V end lost 3 bases, the J end lost 5 bases, and 11 bases lay between the germline ends. The length of the CDR3 is 14 residues. CDR1 is SEHNR, CDR2 FQNEAQ, per germline (reference sequence). The CDR3 reads CASSFVGGDNEQFF. The CDR3, as DNA: TGTGCCAGCAGCTTTGTTGGCGGGGACAATGAGCAGTTCTTC.

This chain connects TRBV6-5 to TRBJ2-1, with 7 bases that match TRBD1. V trimming: 7 bases; J trimming: 6 bases; junction bases outside the gene matches: 3. Germline values: CDR1 MNHEY, CDR2 SVGAGI. This CDR3 has 12 amino acids. CDR3 coding DNA: TGTGCCAGCACGGGACAGCCCAATGAGCAGTTCTTC. It translates to CASTGQPNEQFF.

This chain joins TRBV7-9 and TRBJ2-2; D may be TRBD1 (6 bases). Germline V CDR1 and CDR2: SEHNR, FQNEAQ (reference sequence). The CDR3 loop spans 15 amino acids. Deletions cut 3 bases from V and 4 bases from J, with 12 bases between. Here the CDR3 DNA reads TGTGCCAGCAGCTTTGACAGGATGGGCACCGGGGAGCTGTTTTTT. Translated: CASSFDRMGTGELFF.

A single count supports this clone. The chain employs TRBV6-5 and TRBJ2-7; D gene uncertain. The V gene's germline CDR1 is MNHEY and CDR2 SVGAGI. The V and J ends lost 2 bases and 2 bases respectively, with 7 bases between them. This CDR3 is built from 13 residues. The CDR3 bases are TGTGCCAGCAGTTACGGGCCCACCTACGAGCAGTACTTC. As protein: CASSYGPTYEQYF.

The chain is built from TRBV10-3 and TRBJ1-2; D gene ambiguous. Germline values: CDR1 ENHRY, CDR2 SYGVKD. The CDR3 runs 14 residues. Trimming shortened V by 2 bases and J by 6 bases, and 13 bases separated the two germline ends. The CDR3 DNA sequence: TGTGCCATCAGTGAGGGTGCCGCTTCGGATGGCTACACCTTC. Translated, it gives CAISEGAASDGYTF.

The chain recombines TRBV7-3 with TRBJ1-1; D not certain. The CDR3 sequence is 15 residues long. The germline V gene encodes CDR1 SGHTA and CDR2 FQGTGA. Trimming removed 1 base from V and 0 bases from J, with 9 bases in between. CDR3 amino acids: CASSLNLGMNTEAFF. The CDR3 nucleotides read TGTGCCAGCAGCTTAAATCTAGGGATGAACACTGAAGCTTTCTTT.

The rearrangement links TRBV28 to TRBJ2-7; no clear D gene. Germline V gives CDR1 MDHEN, CDR2 SYDVKM. V lost 6 bases and J lost 2, with 11 bases in between. The CDR3 runs 13 residues. CDR3 in DNA: TGTGCCAGCAGGATAGTTAACGCCTACGAGCAGTACTTC. Its protein is CASRIVNAYEQYF.

This clone showed up many times. This rearrangement joins TRBV5-6 to TRBJ1-1; TRBD1 agrees at 7 bases. After removal of 1 base from V and 1 base from J, the junction contained 7 bases not matched to a gene. CDR1 is SGHDT and CDR2 is YYEEEE in the germline V gene. The CDR3 is 16 residues long. The CDR3 here is CASSLFSGTENTEAFF. The CDR3, as DNA: TGTGCCAGCAGCTTGTTTTCCGGGACAGAGAACACTGAAGCTTTCTTT. The variable domain in full, completed from reference TRBV5-6 and TRBJ1-1, reads DAGVTQSPTHLIKTRGQQVTLRCSPKSGHDTVSWYQQALGQGPQFIFQYYEEEERQRGNFPDRFSGHQFPNYSSELNVNALLLGDSALYLCASSLFSGTENTEAFFGQGTRLTVV.

The chain is built from TRBV7-9 and TRBJ1-1, with a possible D match to TRBD1 (5 bases). The germline gives CDR1 SEHNR, CDR2 FQNEAQ (reference sequence). The CDR3 is made up of 15 amino acids. V gave up 4 bases and J gave up 0 bases, with 12 bases separating them. CDR3 loop: CASSSRQFMNTEAFF. CDR3 in DNA: TGTGCCAGCAGCTCCCGACAGTTCATGAACACTGAAGCTTTCTTT.

This rearrangement joins TRBV5-1 to TRBJ2-5; D possibly matches TRBD1 or TRBD2 (5 bases each). There are 17 residues in the CDR3. The V gene's germline CDR1 is SGHRS and CDR2 YFSETQ. The V end was cut by 2 bases, the J end by 2 bases, with 19 bases between. DNA for the CDR3: TGCGCCAGCAGCTTAGCACGGACACTAGTACCTCAAGAGACCCAGTACTTC. As protein: CASSLARTLVPQETQYF. The whole variable domain, remainder taken from reference TRBV5-1 and TRBJ2-5, is KAGVTQTPRYLIKTRGQQVTLSCSPISGHRSVSWYQQTPGQGLQFLFEYFSETQRNKGNFPGRFSGRQFSNSRSEMNVSTLELGDSALYLCASSLARTLVPQETQYFGPGTRLLVL.

This sequence joins TRBV7-6 and TRBJ2-2, with D possibly matching TRBD1 (6 bases). The CDR3 length is 14 residues. V was trimmed by 5 bases and J by 10 bases, leaving 17 bases between them. Per the germline V gene, CDR1 is SGHVS and CDR2 is FNYEAQ. CDR3 amino acids: CASSPMTTGKELFF. CDR3 bases: TGTGCCAGCAGCCCCATGACCACAGGGAAGGAGCTGTTTTTT.

The gene calls are TRBV27 and TRBJ1-2; D unresolved. The CDR3 has 13 amino acids. Germline CDR1 is MNHEY and CDR2 is SMNVEV (reference sequence). V was pared by 4 bases and J by 3 bases, with 9 bases between. CDR3 protein: CASSSRADYGYTF. CDR3 nucleotides: TGTGCCAGCAGTTCTAGGGCCGACTATGGCTACACCTTC.

This clone turned up a few times. This rearrangement joins TRBV7-9 to TRBJ2-1; 8 bases map to TRBD1. The CDR3 runs 13 residues. Trimming removed 8 bases from V and 7 bases from J; junction bases left unmatched: 7. CDR1 is SEHNR and CDR2 is FQNEAQ in the germline V gene (reference sequence). CDR3 in DNA: TGTGCCAGCGGAGACAGGGGTTCAAATGAGCAGTTCTTC. It yields the protein CASGDRGSNEQFF. Variable domain in full (rest from reference TRBV7-9 and TRBJ2-1): DTGVSQNPRHKITKRGQNVTFRCDPISEHNRLYWYRQTLGQGPEFLTYFQNEAQLEKSRLLSDRFSAERPKGSFSTLEIQRTEQGDSAMYLCASGDRGSNEQFFGPGTRLTVL.

The chain links TRBV19 to TRBJ2-1; TRBD2 matches 13 bases. V was pared by 5 bases and J by 6 bases, with 4 bases of the junction left unmatched. This CDR3 spans 15 amino acids. CDR1 and CDR2 from the germline V gene are LNHDA and SQIVND (reference sequence). Here the CDR3 reads CASSLLAGGLNEQFF. The CDR3 nucleotides read TGTGCCAGTAGTTTACTAGCGGGAGGGCTCAATGAGCAGTTCTTC.

The chain combines TRBV6-4 with TRBJ1-2; 11 bases agree with TRBD1. CDR1 MRHNA and CDR2 SNTAGT come from the germline V gene. J gave up 8 bases and V 6 bases, and 11 bases lay outside the gene matches. CDR3 size: 15 residues. The CDR3 is CASREGQGVSGGYTF. For the CDR3, the DNA is TGTGCCAGCAGAGAGGGACAGGGGGTTAGCGGCGGCTACACCTTC.

The chain combines TRBV5-1 with TRBJ2-2; D gene unclear. Germline CDR1 SGHRS, CDR2 YFSETQ. The germline V and J ends were trimmed by 4 bases and 3 bases, with 4 bases remaining between them. The CDR3 totals 12 residues. CDR3 coding DNA: TGCGCCAGCAGCGAAGACACCGGGGAGCTGTTTTTT. Its translation: CASSEDTGELFF.

This clone showed up just a few times. This chain joins TRBV5-6 and TRBJ1-1, with 7 bases fitting TRBD1. The CDR3 is made up of 14 amino acids. Per the germline V gene, CDR1 is SGHDT and CDR2 is YYEEEE. V trimming: 1 base; J trimming: 4 bases; junction bases outside the gene matches: 4. The CDR3 DNA is TGTGCCAGCAGCTTGAGGCAGGGGGGCACTGAAGCTTTCTTT. Encoded protein: CASSLRQGGTEAFF.

The V and J genes are TRBV11-2 and TRBJ2-2; D call uncertain. This CDR3 has 15 amino acids. V was trimmed by 3 bases and J by 5 bases, leaving 13 bases between them. Looked up from germline, CDR1 is SGHAT and CDR2 is FQNNGV. The CDR3, as DNA: TGTGCCAGCAGCTTTGGCGTGGCCCCAACCGGGGAGCTGTTTTTT. It specifies CASSFGVAPTGELFF.

The chain carries TRBV13 and TRBJ1-1; D not resolved. From germline, CDR1 is PRHDT and CDR2 FYEKMQ (reference sequence). Between the trimmed V and J ends, which lost 1 base and 1 base, there was a span of 4 bases. CDR3 length: 13 residues. In DNA form, the CDR3 reads TGTGCCAGCAGCTTAGTGGGGAACACTGAAGCTTTCTTT. It translates to CASSLVGNTEAFF.

The CDR3 sequence: CASSQDPTDEQFF. CDR3 DNA: TGCGCCAGCAGCCAAGACCCAACAGATGAGCAGTTCTTC. The chain is built from TRBV4-1 and TRBJ2-1, with unresolved D. Germline CDR1 reads MGHRA; CDR2 reads YSYEKL. Trimming removed 0 bases at V and 8 bases at J, with 8 bases between. The CDR3 runs to 13 residues.

The CDR3: CASSLVDNTEAFF. CDR3 DNA: TGTGCCAGCAGCTTGGTGGACAACACTGAAGCTTTCTTT. The chain links TRBV5-6 to TRBJ1-1, with no clear D. The V gene's germline CDR1 is SGHDT and CDR2 YYEEEE. CDR3 length equals 13 residues. V was trimmed by 0 bases and J by 2 bases, leaving 5 bases between them. Filled out from reference TRBV5-6 and TRBJ1-1, the complete variable domain reads DAGVTQSPTHLIKTRGQQVTLRCSPKSGHDTVSWYQQALGQGPQFIFQYYEEEERQRGNFPDRFSGHQFPNYSSELNVNALLLGDSALYLCASSLVDNTEAFFGQGTRLTVV.

This clone was found once. The gene calls are TRBV7-8 and TRBJ2-7; D gene ambiguous. V was shortened by 2 bases and J by 5 bases, with 16 bases between the two germline ends. The germline V gene has CDR1 SGHVS and CDR2 FQNEAQ. The CDR3 has 15 amino acids. The CDR3 here is CASSLSVSIPDEQYF. Written as DNA, the CDR3 is TGTGCCAGCAGCTTATCCGTCTCTATTCCTGACGAGCAGTACTTC.

This clone was picked up one time. The chain has TRBV6-5 and TRBJ2-4; D may match TRBD1 or TRBD2 (5 bases each). Germline V lookup: CDR1 MNHEY, CDR2 SVGAGI. V lost 0 bases and J 8 bases, leaving 11 bases between the germline ends. The CDR3 covers 14 residues. CDR3 amino acids: CASSYSKRGDIQYF. In DNA form, the CDR3 reads TGTGCCAGCAGTTACTCGAAGAGGGGAGACATTCAGTACTTC.

The rearrangement uses TRBV29-1 and TRBJ2-1; D could derive from TRBD1 or TRBD2 (5 bases each). The CDR3 is 12 amino acids. The germline V gene encodes CDR1 SQVTM and CDR2 ANQGSEA. V lost 6 bases and J 5 bases, leaving 11 bases between the germline ends. The CDR3 spells CSVGDGNNEQFF. The CDR3 region has the DNA TGCAGCGTGGGGGACGGAAACAATGAGCAGTTCTTC.

This chain connects TRBV6-8 to TRBJ1-2; TRBD1 agrees at 11 bases. Trimming removed 8 bases from V and 1 base from J; junction bases left unmatched: 3. The CDR3 sequence is 14 residues long. Germline values: CDR1 MNHGY, CDR2 SAAAGT. CDR3 sequence (DNA): TGTGCCAGCCCCGGGACAGGGGGTAACTATGGCTACACCTTC. This sequence encodes CASPGTGGNYGYTF.

This clone is classed as medium-sized. The rearrangement links TRBV5-4 to TRBJ2-7; D is unresolved. Trimming removed 1 base at V and 3 bases at J, with 8 bases between. The CDR3 has 13 residues. Per the germline V gene, CDR1 is SGHNT and CDR2 is YYREEE (reference sequence). In nucleotides, the CDR3 is TGTGCCAGCAGCTTGTATGGGGACTACGAGCAGTACTTC. This codes for CASSLYGDYEQYF.

Turning to this clone: The sample contains more than one DNA sequence encoding this CDR3. DNA for the CDR3: TGTGCCAGCAGCCAAGATGAAGCACTTCCCTACGAGCAGTACTTC. Amino acid sequence: CASSQDEALPYEQYF. The chain employs TRBV14 and TRBJ2-7; D gene unclear. The CDR3 extends over 15 amino acids. The germline V and J ends were trimmed by 0 bases and 2 bases, with 11 bases remaining between them. Germline V gives CDR1 SGHDN, CDR2 FVKESK.

V gene TRBV6-5 combines with J gene TRBJ1-5; D uncertain. The V gene lost 8 bases and the J gene lost 0 bases, with 11 bases spanning the gap. From germline, CDR1 is MNHEY and CDR2 SVGAGI. The CDR3 length is 14 residues. The CDR3 protein is CASALSDSNQPQHF. The CDR3 DNA is TGTGCCAGCGCACTCTCAGATAGCAATCAGCCCCAGCATTTT.